Each of the 28 T cell receptor beta chains below was sequenced from the same sample in a study of cytomegalovirus exposure and HLA in healthy donors. PCR amplification relied on 60 Vbeta primers (plus 13 Jbeta primers). Profiling relied on immunoSEQ multiplex PCR, and the TCRdb table lists in-frame clones only, not all of them. This table has about 170,000 clones, about 85% appearing once. The sequenced material came from PBMCs. The receptor source for this set is a boy between 2 and 15 years old in good health and CMV-seronegative.

This clone was detected a few times. The chain couples TRBV11-2 to TRBJ2-7; possible D gene TRBD2, 7 bases. The CDR3 is made up of 15 amino acids. Trimming took off 1 base at V and 5 bases at J, with 15 bases between the two ends. CDR1 and CDR2 from the germline V gene are SGHAT and FQNNGV. The CDR3 loop reads CASSLAGAGVHEQYF. CDR3 nucleotide sequence: TGTGCCAGCAGCTTAGCGGGGGCGGGGGTCCACGAGCAGTACTTC.

This clone was observed a handful of times. The V call is TRBV28, the J call TRBJ1-4; 7 nucleotides agree with TRBD1. The CDR3 runs to 13 residues. After removal of 4 bases from V and 12 bases from J, the junction contained 8 bases not matched to a gene. CDR1 and CDR2 from the germline V gene are MDHEN and SYDVKM. The CDR3 loop is CASSSPPQGELFF. CDR3 bases: TGTGCCAGCAGTTCCCCCCCCCAGGGGGAACTGTTTTTT.

This clone was counted a few times. The chain carries TRBV5-1 and TRBJ2-3, with 7 bases lining up with TRBD1. The CDR3 covers 15 residues. Trimming at V came to 4 bases and at J to 4 bases, leaving 9 bases not matched to a gene. From germline, CDR1 is SGHRS and CDR2 YFSETQ. The chain's CDR3 is CASSLRGMGSDTQYF. The CDR3 DNA follows: TGCGCCAGCAGCCTCAGGGGGATGGGATCAGATACGCAGTATTTT.

Remarks on this clone: The CDR3 end shows no conserved phenylalanine or tryptophan, and so a read error is likely. V is TRBV28 and J is TRBJ2-2; D uncertain. Germline V lookup: CDR1 MDHEN, CDR2 SYDVKM. The CDR3 covers 14 residues. V was pared by 5 bases and J by 6 bases, with 13 bases between. For the CDR3, the DNA is TGTGCCAGCAGTCTACGGGTATCGGCCGGGGAGCTGTTTCTT. It codes for CASSLRVSAGELFL.

This chain uses TRBV29-1 with TRBJ2-1; D is possibly TRBD2 (6 bases). The CDR3 has 13 residues. The germline V gene has CDR1 SQVTM and CDR2 ANQGSEA. Trimming stripped 3 bases from V and 4 bases from J, with 10 bases between. CDR3 bases: TGCAGCGTTGAGGGGAGGTTTTACAATGAGCAGTTCTTC. Protein sequence: CSVEGRFYNEQFF.

The chain recombines TRBV6-1 with TRBJ2-5; 15 positions match TRBD2. This CDR3 comprises 15 residues. Germline CDR1 and CDR2: MNHNS and SASEGT. The V segment lost 4 bases and the J segment 4 bases; nucleotides outside the gene matches: 1. CDR3 sequence: CASSGTSGGAETQYF. The CDR3, as DNA: TGTGCCAGCAGTGGGACTAGCGGGGGGGCAGAGACCCAGTACTTC.

The chain has TRBV6-1 and TRBJ1-5; D might be TRBD1 (5 bases). The V gene lost 2 bases and the J gene lost 1 base, with 9 bases spanning the gap. The CDR3 loop spans 15 amino acids. CDR1 and CDR2 from the germline V gene are MNHNS and SASEGT. CDR3 DNA sequence: TGTGCCAGCAGTGAAAGACAGCCGAGCAATCAGCCCCAGCATTTT. Translation gives CASSERQPSNQPQHF.

This chain joins TRBV10-1 and TRBJ1-5, with a weak D call TRBD1 (6 bases). The CDR3 is made up of 16 amino acids. Deletions cut 2 bases from V and 1 base from J, with 12 bases between. Germline-derived CDR1 and CDR2 are WNHNN and SYGVQD (reference sequence). CDR3 DNA sequence: TGCGCCAGCAGTGAGGGTAGGGGGAAGAGCAATCAGCCCCAGCATTTT. Its protein product is CASSEGRGKSNQPQHF.

Here the CDR3 reads CASSLGLAGASEQYF. The CDR3 DNA follows: TGTGCCAGCAGCCTGGGACTAGCGGGAGCTAGTGAGCAGTACTTC. The V call is TRBV13, the J call TRBJ2-7; 14 nucleotides agree with TRBD2. Germline V CDR1 and CDR2: PRHDT, FYEKMQ (reference sequence). The V and J ends lost 5 bases and 7 bases, in that order; junction bases with no gene match: 7. The CDR3 loop spans 15 amino acids.

This rearrangement joins TRBV30 to TRBJ2-5; TRBD1 is a possible D gene (6 bases). V dropped 3 bases and J dropped 0 bases, with 11 bases sitting between them. Germline assignment: CDR1 GTSNPN and CDR2 SVGIG (reference sequence). The CDR3 runs 14 residues. The CDR3 protein is CAWRATGNQETQYF. The CDR3 nucleotides read TGTGCCTGGAGGGCGACAGGTAACCAAGAGACCCAGTACTTC.

The chain links TRBV9 to TRBJ1-1; 8 bases agree with TRBD1. The CDR3 is made up of 15 amino acids. Trimming at V came to 0 bases and at J to 5 bases, leaving 6 bases not matched to a gene. CDR1 and CDR2 (germline): SGDLS, YYNGEE. The CDR3 is CASSVETGEGTEAFF. The CDR3 region has the DNA TGTGCCAGCAGCGTAGAGACAGGGGAAGGGACTGAAGCTTTCTTT.

The chain uses TRBV19 and TRBJ2-1; weak D call: TRBD1 (6 bases). From germline, CDR1 is LNHDA and CDR2 SQIVND (reference sequence). The V end lost 3 bases, the J end lost 2 bases, and 11 bases lay between the germline ends. This CDR3 spans 15 amino acids. The CDR3 sequence: CASSIGSGAYNEQFF. Here the CDR3 DNA reads TGTGCCAGTAGTATCGGGTCAGGGGCCTACAATGAGCAGTTCTTC.

In this sample, this clone turned up once. This chain joins TRBV5-1 and TRBJ1-2; TRBD1 is a possible D gene (5 bases). The CDR3 loop spans 15 amino acids. Germline CDR1 SGHRS, CDR2 YFSETQ. The ends were cut back, 4 bases at V and 2 bases at J, with 15 bases in the middle. The CDR3 sequence is CASSTRPQGNYGYTF. CDR3 nucleotide sequence: TGCGCCAGCAGCACCAGACCTCAGGGAAACTATGGCTACACCTTC.

V is TRBV7-9 and J is TRBJ1-1; no clear D gene. Germline CDR1 SEHNR, CDR2 FQNEAQ (reference sequence). This CDR3 contains 14 residues. Between the trimmed V and J ends, which lost 5 bases and 1 base, there was a span of 11 bases. CDR3 loop: CASSALDKNTEAFF. CDR3 coding DNA: TGTGCCAGCAGCGCACTTGACAAGAACACTGAAGCTTTCTTT.

J is TRBJ1-2 and V is TRBV29-1; 10 nucleotides line up with TRBD1. The CDR3 is made up of 12 amino acids. Germline CDR1 reads SQVTM; CDR2 reads ANQGSEA. Trimming cost V 6 bases and J 6 bases; bases outside gene matches: 4. CDR3 DNA: TGCAGCGTGTTGGACAGGGGGAATGGCTACACCTTC. It encodes CSVLDRGNGYTF.

The rearrangement links TRBV19 to TRBJ2-1; TRBD1 agrees at 10 bases. The CDR3 spans 14 residues. The trim removed 8 bases at V and 6 bases at J, leaving 7 bases unmatched. Germline CDR1 LNHDA, CDR2 SQIVND (reference sequence). DNA for the CDR3: TGTGCCAGTGACCGGGACAGGGGAGGCAATGAGCAGTTCTTC. This sequence encodes CASDRDRGGNEQFF.

CDR3 bases: TGTGCCAGCAGCTTAGATTTTACCGGTGGCTACACCTTC. This encodes CASSLDFTGGYTF. V is TRBV7-9 and J is TRBJ1-2; no definite D call. The CDR3 runs to 13 residues. V dropped 1 base and J dropped 7 bases, with 10 bases sitting between them. Germline CDR1 SEHNR, CDR2 FQNEAQ (reference sequence).

This clone has a handful of counts. CDR3 loop: CATSRGANSGNTIYF. In nucleotides, the CDR3 is TGTGCCACCAGCAGAGGAGCGAACTCTGGAAACACCATATATTTT. The chain has TRBV15 and TRBJ1-3; D ambiguous. The germline V gene has CDR1 LNHNV and CDR2 YYDKDF (reference sequence). Trimming took 1 base from V and 0 from J, leaving 7 bases between them. This CDR3 contains 15 residues.

A single count supports this clone. The genes are TRBV27 and TRBJ2-3; tentatively, D is TRBD2 (6 bases). Deletions cut 4 bases from V and 4 bases from J, with 15 bases between. The germline V gene has CDR1 MNHEY and CDR2 SMNVEV (reference sequence). The CDR3 runs 15 residues. The CDR3 region has the DNA TGTGCCAGCAGTTCCAGGTCGGGAGTCCCAGATACGCAGTATTTT. Its translation is CASSSRSGVPDTQYF.

This clone was counted between two and nine times. This sequence joins TRBV6-5 and TRBJ2-7; TRBD2 aligns across 7 bases. The length of the CDR3 is 15 residues. CDR1 and CDR2 from the germline V gene are MNHEY and SVGAGI. The V and J ends lost 7 bases and 0 bases, in that order; junction bases with no gene match: 9. CDR3 bases: TGTGCCAGCATCGAAGGCGGGAGCCTCTCCTACGAGCAGTACTTC. Translating gives CASIEGGSLSYEQYF.

V is TRBV30 and J is TRBJ2-5; 8 bases are shared with TRBD1. With 1 base clipped from V and 3 bases from J, the junction kept 7 bases outside the gene matches. CDR3 length: 15 residues. CDR1 and CDR2 from the germline V gene are GTSNPN and SVGIG (reference sequence). The DNA for the CDR3 is TGTGCCTGGAGTGGGACAGGGAGCTCCAAAGAGACCCAGTACTTC. Translating it yields CAWSGTGSSKETQYF.

The CDR3 coding sequence is TGTGCCAGCAGGAGGGAAATAGCGGGAGGGATCACCGGGGAGCTGTTTTTT. Translated, it gives CASRREIAGGITGELFF. The V and J genes are TRBV7-3 and TRBJ2-2; 11 bases map to TRBD2. The germline V gene encodes CDR1 SGHTA and CDR2 FQGTGA. This CDR3 region has 17 residues. Trimming took 6 bases from V and 4 from J; bases not matched to a gene: 10.

The chain couples TRBV29-1 to TRBJ1-1; tentatively, D is TRBD1 (6 bases). Germline V lookup: CDR1 SQVTM, CDR2 ANQGSEA. Trimming stripped 1 base from V and 3 bases from J, with 12 bases between. This CDR3 contains 14 residues. The CDR3 DNA sequence: TGCAGCGTTGAAGGGAGACAGGCCGACACTGAAGCTTTCTTT. As protein: CSVEGRQADTEAFF.

The rearrangement links TRBV18 to TRBJ2-7, with unresolved D. Germline V lookup: CDR1 KGHSH, CDR2 LQKENI. V lost 1 base and J lost 4, with 14 bases in between. The CDR3 spans 15 residues. CDR3 in DNA: TGTGCCAGCTCACCACACAACCACTCACAGTACGAGCAGTACGTC. Translation gives CASSPHNHSQYEQYV.

The V gene is TRBV7-9, the J gene TRBJ2-1, with 8 bases identical to TRBD2. V lost 5 bases to trimming and J lost 3 bases; unmatched junction nucleotides: 3. The CDR3 spans 14 residues. Germline lookup yields CDR1 SEHNR and CDR2 FQNEAQ (reference sequence). The DNA of the CDR3 is TGTGCCAGCAGCGAGGGGACTAGCTACAATGAGCAGTTCTTC. It specifies CASSEGTSYNEQFF. Looking up the rest from reference TRBV7-9 and TRBJ2-1 gives the full variable domain: DTGVSQNPRHKITKRGQNVTFRCDPISEHNRLYWYRQTLGQGPEFLTYFQNEAQLEKSRLLSDRFSAERPKGSFSTLEIQRTEQGDSAMYLCASSEGTSYNEQFFGPGTRLTVL.

About this clone: Compared with germline, one end of the junction differs, possibly owing to a read error. The rearrangement uses TRBV7-9 and TRBJ1-2; 10 bases align to TRBD1. The germline gives CDR1 SEHNR, CDR2 FQNEAQ (reference sequence). The CDR3 runs to 15 residues. In DNA, the CDR3 is TGTTCCAGCAGCTTACCCTCTGACAGGGGGCGTGGCTACACCTTC. Encoded protein: CSSSLPSDRGRGYTF.

Here the CDR3 DNA reads TGTGCCAGCAGTTCCTCTTGGACAGGGCGGGACACTGAAGCTTTCTTT. It yields the protein CASSSSWTGRDTEAFF. The chain combines TRBV6-6 with TRBJ1-1, with 8 nucleotides matching TRBD1. CDR3 length equals 16 residues. Germline V CDR1 and CDR2: MNHNY, SVGAGI (reference sequence). The ends lost 4 bases at V and 3 bases at J; junction bases unmatched: 10.

This chain uses TRBV28 with TRBJ2-3, with D perhaps TRBD1 (6 bases). Between the trimmed V and J ends, which lost 2 bases and 3 bases, there was a span of 15 bases. Germline lookup yields CDR1 MDHEN and CDR2 SYDVKM. CDR3 length: 16 residues. The CDR3 loop reads CASSLPTGQETDTQYF. The CDR3 coding sequence is TGTGCCAGCAGTTTACCGACAGGCCAGGAGACAGATACGCAGTATTTT.